These 16 T cell receptor beta chains were sequenced from one sample in a study of cytomegalovirus exposure and HLA in healthy donors. Libraries were prepared by immunoSEQ multiplex PCR; TCRdb keeps only in-frame clonotypes and omits some of them. The data hold under 250,000 clones, with around 86% observed a single time. The sequencing sample was made of PBMCs. Every receptor here comes from a woman between 18 and 29 years old in good health and CMV-seropositive.

This chain links TRBV5-6 with TRBJ2-7; D ambiguous. CDR3 size: 14 residues. Germline V CDR1 and CDR2: SGHDT, YYEEEE. Trimming removed 0 bases from V and 0 bases from J, with 7 bases in between. The CDR3 DNA reads as TGTGCCAGCAGCTTGGTGGCAGGCTCCTACGAGCAGTACTTC. It specifies CASSLVAGSYEQYF.

The chain has TRBV15 and TRBJ1-4; 9 positions match TRBD1. After removal of 5 bases from V and 5 bases from J, the junction contained 3 bases not matched to a gene. The CDR3 consists of 14 residues. Germline values: CDR1 LNHNV, CDR2 YYDKDF (reference sequence). The CDR3 DNA sequence: TGTGCCACCAGCTTGGGACAGGGAAATGAAAAACTGTTTTTT. Its protein product is CATSLGQGNEKLFF. Full variable domain (remainder filled in from reference TRBV15 and TRBJ1-4): DAMVIQNPRYQVTQFGKPVTLSCSQTLNHNVMYWYQQKSSQAPKLLFHYYDKDFNNEADTPDNFQSRRPNTSFCFLDIRSPGLGDTAMYLCATSLGQGNEKLFFGSGTQLSVL.

The gene calls are TRBV5-1 and TRBJ2-2, with a possible D match to TRBD2 (5 bases). Germline V gene sequence: CDR1 SGHRS, CDR2 YFSETQ. V was cut by 0 bases and J by 0 bases, with 9 bases left in between. The CDR3 length is 16 residues. CDR3 sequence reads: CASSLEAAANTGELFF. CDR3 in DNA: TGCGCCAGCAGCTTGGAAGCGGCCGCGAACACCGGGGAGCTGTTTTTT.

The V gene is TRBV4-2, the J gene TRBJ1-2; TRBD1 aligns across 9 bases. The CDR3 has 15 amino acids. Per the germline V gene, CDR1 is LGHNA and CDR2 is YNFKEQ. J was trimmed by 2 bases and V by 4 bases; bases with no gene match: 5. CDR3 amino acids: CASSLTGTGNYGYTF. DNA for the CDR3: TGTGCCAGCAGCCTAACCGGGACAGGGAACTATGGCTACACCTTC.

V and J are TRBV19 and TRBJ2-7, with 9 bases fitting TRBD1. The CDR3 is made up of 14 amino acids. Germline V gives CDR1 LNHDA, CDR2 SQIVND (reference sequence). Losses at the gene ends were 3 bases for V and 2 bases for J; bases not matched to a gene: 2. CDR3 in DNA: TGTGCCAGTAGTATGGGACAGGGCCCCTACGAGCAGTACTTC. This codes for CASSMGQGPYEQYF.

The V call is TRBV28, the J call TRBJ1-1; 11 nucleotides agree with TRBD1. Germline CDR1 reads MDHEN; CDR2 reads SYDVKM. The trim removed 5 bases at V and 0 bases at J, leaving 5 bases unmatched. The CDR3 has 16 amino acids. The CDR3 region has the DNA TGTGCCAGCAGTGTTGGACAGGGGGCCATGAACACTGAAGCTTTCTTT. It is translated as CASSVGQGAMNTEAFF.

In this sample, this clone turned up once. This chain connects TRBV4-1 to TRBJ1-4; the D is unclear. The V and J ends lost 4 bases and 8 bases respectively, with 14 bases between them. CDR3 length: 14 amino acids. Germline assignment: CDR1 MGHRA and CDR2 YSYEKL. In nucleotides, the CDR3 is TGCGCCAGCAGCCTGCGAAGGGAGGGAGAAAAACTGTTTTTT. Translated: CASSLRREGEKLFF.

This rearrangement joins TRBV25-1 to TRBJ1-1; D gene unclear. The CDR3 runs to 11 residues. Germline V gene data show CDR1 as MGHDK and CDR2 as SYGVNS. The ends were cut back, 7 bases at V and 1 base at J, with 4 bases in the middle. CDR3 DNA: TGTGCCAGCACTTGGAACACTGAAGCTTTCTTT. It specifies CASTWNTEAFF.

This sequence joins TRBV11-1 and TRBJ2-7, with D unresolved. CDR1 is SGHAT and CDR2 is FQDESV in the germline V gene (reference sequence). V lost 6 bases and J lost 0, with 12 bases in between. This CDR3 comprises 14 residues. CDR3 sequence reads: CASRPRFTSYEQYF. CDR3 sequence (DNA): TGTGCCAGCAGGCCTAGGTTTACCTCCTACGAGCAGTACTTC.

The chain is built from TRBV4-1 and TRBJ2-7, with 7 nucleotides matching TRBD2. The CDR3 runs to 15 residues. Per the germline V gene, CDR1 is MGHRA and CDR2 is YSYEKL. V trimming: 4 bases; J trimming: 3 bases; junction bases outside the gene matches: 9. The CDR3 spells CASSRTNAGDYEQYF. CDR3 DNA sequence: TGCGCCAGCAGCCGCACCAACGCGGGGGACTACGAGCAGTACTTC.

The chain has TRBV7-6 and TRBJ2-6; maybe TRBD1 (5 bases). The CDR3 is 19 amino acids. Germline V gives CDR1 SGHVS, CDR2 FNYEAQ. Trimming removed 3 bases from V and 0 bases from J, with 18 bases in between. CDR3 sequence (DNA): TGTGCCAGCAGCTTGGGGCCCCTCGCTTATCTCTCTGGGGCCAACGTCCTGACTTTC. It encodes CASSLGPLAYLSGANVLTF. The entire variable domain, with the rest obtained from reference TRBV7-6 and TRBJ2-6, is as follows: GAGVSQSPRYKVTKRGQDVALRCDPISGHVSLYWYRQALGQGPEFLTYFNYEAQQDKSGLPNDRFSAERPEGSISTLTIQRTEQRDSAMYRCASSLGPLAYLSGANVLTFGAGSRLTVL.

The CDR3 DNA follows: TGCAGCGTTGTAACCGGGGATGGGACTGAAGCTTTCTTT. The encoded protein is CSVVTGDGTEAFF. The chain joins TRBV29-1 to TRBJ1-1; no clear D. The V end was cut by 4 bases, the J end by 5 bases, with 14 bases between. Germline V gives CDR1 SQVTM, CDR2 ANQGSEA. The CDR3 is 13 amino acids.

V is TRBV28 and J is TRBJ1-2; a possible D gene is TRBD1 (6 bases). The length of the CDR3 is 15 residues. Germline CDR1 reads MDHEN; CDR2 reads SYDVKM. V lost 3 bases and J lost 0, with 11 bases in between. Here the CDR3 reads CASSFRGQPNYGYTF. The CDR3 bases are TGTGCCAGCAGTTTCCGAGGACAGCCTAACTATGGCTACACCTTC.

The J gene is TRBJ2-7, the V gene TRBV27, with 8 bases matching TRBD1. The length of the CDR3 is 14 residues. Germline V gene lookup returns CDR1 MNHEY and CDR2 SMNVEV (reference sequence). V lost 4 bases and J lost 3; bases outside the gene matches: 5. CDR3 protein: CASSYVTGGYEQYF. CDR3 in DNA: TGTGCCAGCAGTTATGTTACAGGGGGCTACGAGCAGTACTTC.

The chain links TRBV6-5 to TRBJ2-7; the D gene is possibly TRBD1 (5 bases). The CDR3 totals 14 residues. V was cut by 0 bases and J by 3 bases, with 9 bases left in between. The germline CDR1 and CDR2 sequences are MNHEY and SVGAGI. Written as DNA, the CDR3 is TGTGCCAGCAGTTACTCTGGACATCTCTACGAGCAGTACTTC. Amino acid sequence: CASSYSGHLYEQYF.

V is TRBV30 and J is TRBJ2-1; 7 nucleotides match TRBD2. From germline, CDR1 is GTSNPN and CDR2 SVGIG (reference sequence). This CDR3 contains 18 residues. Trimming at V came to 0 bases and at J to 2 bases, leaving 13 bases not matched to a gene. CDR3 region: CAWSVGSSGGRTYNEQFF. In DNA, the CDR3 is TGTGCCTGGAGTGTGGGCAGCTCCGGCGGGAGAACCTACAATGAGCAGTTCTTC.